These 13 T cell receptor beta chains were sequenced from one sample in a study of cytomegalovirus exposure and HLA in healthy donors. Here immunoSEQ multiplex PCR was the method, and the copy in TCRdb shows in-frame clones only, minus some. Of under 150,000 clones in the sample, around 86% were seen once. Sequencing was performed on PBMCs. The receptors shown here come from a man aged 18 to 35 in good health and CMV-seropositive.

The rearrangement links TRBV11-2 to TRBJ2-7; tentatively, D is TRBD2 (5 bases). In germline, CDR1 is SGHAT, CDR2 FQNNGV. The CDR3 contains 11 residues. This CDR3 is CAWGDGYEQYF. In DNA form, the CDR3 reads TGTGCTTGGGGAGACGGCTACGAGCAGTACTTC.

The gene calls are TRBV6-5 and TRBJ2-7, with D perhaps TRBD1 (6 bases). This CDR3 is built from 14 residues. Trimming removed 3 bases at V and 3 bases at J, with 12 bases between. Germline V gene lookup returns CDR1 MNHEY and CDR2 SVGAGI. CDR3 residues: CASSYRDINYEQYF. CDR3 in DNA: TGTGCCAGCAGTTATAGGGACATAAACTACGAGCAGTACTTC.

The rearrangement joins TRBV6-1 to TRBJ1-5; 8 bases are shared with TRBD1. The germline V gene has CDR1 MNHNS and CDR2 SASEGT. The ends lost 6 bases at V and 2 bases at J; junction bases unmatched: 6. CDR3 length: 15 residues. CDR3 in DNA: TGTGCCAGCAGACTGACAGGGGTGGGCAATCAGCCCCAGCATTTT. It yields the protein CASRLTGVGNQPQHF.

The chain combines TRBV2 with TRBJ1-1, with D uncertain. Between the trimmed V and J ends, which lost 8 bases and 3 bases, there was a span of 10 bases. There are 12 residues in the CDR3. Germline loops: CDR1 SNHLY, CDR2 FYNNEI. The CDR3 protein is CASAVSDTEAFF. The CDR3 DNA reads as TGTGCCAGCGCGGTCTCGGACACTGAAGCTTTCTTT.

The chain has TRBV6-5 and TRBJ1-4; TRBD1 agrees at 9 bases. CDR1 MNHEY and CDR2 SVGAGI come from the germline V gene. The J segment lost 6 bases and the V segment lost 0 bases, leaving 5 bases of the junction unmatched. The CDR3 loop spans 16 amino acids. The CDR3 sequence is CASSYSPGTGYEKLFF. As DNA, the CDR3 is TGTGCCAGCAGTTACTCGCCAGGGACAGGGTATGAAAAACTGTTTTTT.

The gene calls are TRBV29-1 and TRBJ2-7; 11 positions agree with TRBD2. Per germline, CDR1 SQVTM and CDR2 ANQGSEA. This CDR3 region has 15 residues. V trimming: 4 bases; J trimming: 3 bases; junction bases outside the gene matches: 8. CDR3 protein: CSVGFFGTSGYEQYF. In DNA form, the CDR3 reads TGCAGCGTTGGATTTTTTGGGACTAGCGGCTACGAGCAGTACTTC.

In DNA, the CDR3 is TGTGCCAGCAGCCAAGAGCAGGGGCACAATCAGCCCCAGCATTTT. Protein product: CASSQEQGHNQPQHF. This chain uses TRBV4-2 with TRBJ1-5, with a weak D call TRBD1 (6 bases). CDR3 size: 15 residues. Germline-derived CDR1 and CDR2 are LGHNA and YNFKEQ. V lost 0 bases and J 3 bases, leaving 9 bases between the germline ends.

The gene calls are TRBV4-1 and TRBJ2-7; the D gene is possibly TRBD1 (6 bases). This CDR3 has 14 residues. V was trimmed by 1 base and J by 6 bases, leaving 13 bases between them. Germline CDR1 and CDR2: MGHRA and YSYEKL. The CDR3 loop reads CASSQVTGMGEQYF. DNA for the CDR3: TGCGCCAGCAGCCAAGTTACAGGGATGGGCGAGCAGTACTTC.

This chain joins TRBV27 and TRBJ2-3; 8 nucleotides line up with TRBD2. V shed 5 bases, J shed 4 bases, and the junction held 11 bases outside the gene matches. The CDR3 is 16 residues long. Germline V gives CDR1 MNHEY, CDR2 SMNVEV (reference sequence). CDR3 sequence reads: CASSTIGGGRADTQYF. CDR3 coding DNA: TGTGCCAGCAGTACGATCGGCGGGGGGAGGGCAGATACGCAGTATTTT.

The V and J genes are TRBV25-1 and TRBJ2-1; 10 positions match TRBD1. The CDR3 is made up of 15 amino acids. Germline trimming cut 2 bases from V and 6 bases from J; bases unmatched to any gene: 4. The V gene's germline CDR1 is MGHDK and CDR2 SYGVNS. This CDR3 reads CASSEPRTGGNEQFF. CDR3 in DNA: TGTGCCAGCAGTGAACCTCGGACAGGGGGCAATGAGCAGTTCTTC.

The chain combines TRBV5-4 with TRBJ2-7; 7 nucleotides agree with TRBD1. The CDR3 covers 14 residues. Germline V lookup: CDR1 SGHNT, CDR2 YYREEE (reference sequence). J gave up 9 bases and V 0 bases, and 9 bases lay outside the gene matches. The CDR3 nucleotides are TGTGCCAGCAGCTTGGGCCAGGGACAGACAAGGCAGTACTTC. It specifies CASSLGQGQTRQYF.

The chain joins TRBV5-5 to TRBJ2-7; 12 bases match TRBD2. The CDR3 is 15 amino acids. The trim removed 4 bases at V and 4 bases at J, leaving 6 bases unmatched. In germline, CDR1 is SGHKS, CDR2 YYEKEE (reference sequence). The CDR3: CASSLGLAGPYEQYF. The DNA for the CDR3 is TGTGCCAGCAGCCTCGGACTAGCGGGGCCATACGAGCAGTACTTC.

The J gene is TRBJ2-7, the V gene TRBV6-1; 10 nucleotides match TRBD1. Germline loops: CDR1 MNHNS, CDR2 SASEGT. The CDR3 extends over 15 amino acids. The trim removed 3 bases at V and 0 bases at J, leaving 2 bases unmatched. The CDR3: CASSDWTGGSYEQYF. CDR3 sequence (DNA): TGTGCCAGCAGTGATTGGACAGGGGGCTCCTACGAGCAGTACTTC.